The next 20 T cell receptor beta chains were all read from a single sample in a study of CD8 T cells in Susac syndrome. Random hexamers primed reverse transcription of roughly 0.5 to 1 ug RNA. TCRdb itself ran the immunoSEQ multiplex PCR reads through MiXCR, one entry per CDR3 protein. The sample consists of around 150,000 distinct CDR3 sequences, around 93% of them appearing once. The specimen sequenced was CD4+ T cells from PBMCs. The receptor set was obtained from a human donor with Susac syndrome.

This chain connects TRBV4-2 to TRBJ1-5, with TRBD1 as a possible D gene (5 bases). CDR3 length equals 15 residues. V dropped 0 bases and J dropped 4 bases, with 10 bases sitting between them. Per germline, CDR1 LGHNA and CDR2 YNFKEQ. In nucleotides, the CDR3 is TGTGCCAGCAGCCAAGAATTGGCAGGGAATCAGCCCCAGCATTTT. Translation: CASSQELAGNQPQHF.

The rearrangement links TRBV28 to TRBJ1-1, with D perhaps TRBD1 (5 bases). Germline CDR1 reads MDHEN; CDR2 reads SYDVKM. The ends were cut back, 6 bases at V and 8 bases at J, with 16 bases in the middle. The CDR3 spans 13 residues. CDR3 bases: TGTGCCAGCAGCCCCGGGGATAGGGACGAAGCTTTCTTT. Translation gives CASSPGDRDEAFF.

The V call is TRBV7-2, the J call TRBJ2-5, with TRBD2 matching over 7 bases. Germline CDR1 SGHTA, CDR2 FQGNSA. Trimming removed 5 bases from V and 1 base from J; junction bases left unmatched: 7. CDR3 length equals 15 residues. CDR3 loop: CASSPGGLAQETQYF. In DNA, the CDR3 is TGTGCCAGCAGCCCCGGGGGGTTGGCCCAAGAGACCCAGTACTTC.

The V gene is TRBV7-9, the J gene TRBJ2-1; 7 bases are a match to TRBD2. J gave up 3 bases and V 3 bases, and 5 bases lay outside the gene matches. The CDR3 has 15 residues. Germline CDR1 reads SEHNR; CDR2 reads FQNEAQ (reference sequence). The CDR3: CASSFPSGLYNEQFF. The CDR3 region has the DNA TGTGCCAGCAGCTTTCCTAGCGGCCTCTACAATGAGCAGTTCTTC. The whole variable domain, filled in from reference TRBV7-9 and TRBJ2-1, reads DTGVSQNPRHKITKRGQNVTFRCDPISEHNRLYWYRQTLGQGPEFLTYFQNEAQLEKSRLLSDRFSAERPKGSFSTLEIQRTEQGDSAMYLCASSFPSGLYNEQFFGPGTRLTVL.

This clonotype has only a few counts. The chain is built from TRBV12-3 or TRBV12-4 and TRBJ1-1; D uncertain. Trimming took off 3 bases at V and 3 bases at J, with 5 bases between the two ends. The CDR3 is 12 amino acids. CDR3 DNA: TGTGCCAGCAGTTTTACCGACACTGAAGCTTTCTTT. Translating gives CASSFTDTEAFF.

This clonotype occurred a few times. The J gene is TRBJ1-5, the V gene TRBV21-1; the table names TRBD1, a call not compared with the DNA. TRBV21-1 is described as a pseudogene. The CDR3 extends over 15 amino acids. The CDR3: CASSTRTGGCQPQHF. CDR3 in DNA: TGTGCCAGCAGCACCCGGACAGGGGGCTGTCAGCCCCAGCATTTT.

The chain uses TRBV28 and TRBJ2-5; 7 nucleotides line up with TRBD2. This CDR3 spans 15 amino acids. Germline trimming cut 6 bases from V and 1 base from J; bases unmatched to any gene: 8. The germline V gene has CDR1 MDHEN and CDR2 SYDVKM. CDR3 DNA: TGTGCCAGCAGACCCCGGGGGGTAATCCAAGAGACCCAGTACTTC. Translated, it gives CASRPRGVIQETQYF.

This clonotype showed up just a few times. The chain links TRBV7-2 to TRBJ2-3; D perhaps matches TRBD2 (6 bases). The CDR3 extends over 14 amino acids. V was pared by 3 bases and J by 2 bases, with 9 bases between. In germline, CDR1 is SGHTA, CDR2 FQGNSA. CDR3 DNA sequence: TGTGCCAGCAGCTTTAGCGGTACCACAGATACGCAGTATTTT. Translating it yields CASSFSGTTDTQYF.

This rearrangement joins TRBV5-1 to TRBJ1-2, with TRBD1 matching 8 bases. V lost 4 bases, J lost 8 bases, and 13 bases stayed unmatched. The CDR3 has 15 amino acids. Germline lookup yields CDR1 SGHRS and CDR2 YFSETQ. The CDR3, as DNA: TGCGCCAGCAGCGCGGGACAGGATCTGCCGGGGGGCTACACCTTC. Protein sequence: CASSAGQDLPGGYTF.

V is TRBV20-1 and J is TRBJ2-7; 12 bases agree with TRBD2. J was trimmed by 3 bases and V by 4 bases; bases with no gene match: 4. Germline V gene sequence: CDR1 DFQATT, CDR2 SNEGSKA (reference sequence). The CDR3 is 14 residues long. The CDR3, as DNA: TGCAGTGCTACCACGGGACTAGCGGGCTACGAGCAGTACTTC. As protein: CSATTGLAGYEQYF.

The sample holds one count of this clonotype. CDR3 in amino acids: CASSSDREGNIQYF. The DNA of the CDR3 is TGCGCCAGCAGCTCGGACAGGGAAGGAAACATTCAGTACTTC. This chain links TRBV5-1 with TRBJ2-4, with 8 bases identical to TRBD1. This CDR3 contains 14 residues. Germline V gene sequence: CDR1 SGHRS, CDR2 YFSETQ. Unmatched junction bases numbered 5, after V lost 3 bases and J lost 6 bases.

The chain couples TRBV29-1 to TRBJ2-3, with 9 bases aligning to TRBD2. Per germline, CDR1 SQVTM and CDR2 ANQGSEA. This CDR3 has 14 amino acids. V was clipped by 5 bases and J by 4 bases; unmatched bases: 7. The CDR3 is CSVRGGGVADTQYF. The CDR3 region has the DNA TGCAGCGTTAGAGGCGGGGGGGTCGCAGATACGCAGTATTTT.

V and J are TRBV6-5 and TRBJ1-6, with 7 nucleotides matching TRBD1. Germline trimming cut 2 bases from V and 9 bases from J; bases unmatched to any gene: 7. CDR1 and CDR2 from the germline V gene are MNHEY and SVGAGI. The CDR3 totals 15 residues. The CDR3 DNA reads TGTGCCAGCAGTTACGACAGGGATGGAATTTCACCCCTCCACTTT. It encodes CASSYDRDGISPLHF.

The chain combines TRBV4-1 with TRBJ1-1; D is unclear. The CDR3 contains 15 residues. Looked up from germline, CDR1 is MGHRA and CDR2 is YSYEKL. The V end lost 1 base, the J end lost 0 bases, and 9 bases lay between the germline ends. The DNA of the CDR3 is TGCGCCAGCAGCCAAGTTGCAGCCTTGAACACTGAAGCTTTCTTT. As protein: CASSQVAALNTEAFF.

This chain connects TRBV2 to TRBJ1-5, with 8 positions matching TRBD1. Trimming at V came to 6 bases and at J to 2 bases, leaving 3 bases not matched to a gene. The germline V gene encodes CDR1 SNHLY and CDR2 FYNNEI. The CDR3 is 14 amino acids. The CDR3 sequence is CASRIQGGNQPQHF. DNA of the CDR3: TGTGCCAGCAGAATACAGGGGGGCAATCAGCCCCAGCATTTT.

The chain employs TRBV13 and TRBJ2-5; 10 bases match TRBD2. CDR1 is PRHDT and CDR2 is FYEKMQ in the germline V gene (reference sequence). The CDR3 is 17 residues long. With V trimmed by 5 bases and J by 3 bases, 12 bases remained unmatched. The CDR3 loop reads CASSPGLAVEQEETQYF. CDR3 in DNA: TGTGCCAGCAGCCCCGGACTAGCGGTCGAACAGGAAGAGACCCAGTACTTC.

V usage is TRBV6-6 and J usage is TRBJ2-5; a possible D gene is TRBD2 (6 bases). CDR3 size: 12 residues. The germline V gene has CDR1 MNHNY and CDR2 SVGAGI (reference sequence). Trimming took 6 bases from V and 5 from J, leaving 10 bases between them. In nucleotides, the CDR3 is TGTGCCAGCAGGGTCGGGAGTGAGACCCAGTACTTC. Translating gives CASRVGSETQYF.

The chain recombines TRBV21-1 with TRBJ2-5; whether TRBD1, the table's D call, matches the DNA was not checked. TRBV21-1 is marked as a pseudogene. CDR3 length: 14 amino acids. The CDR3 sequence is CASSRSGDRGPQYF. CDR3 sequence (DNA): TGTGCCAGCAGCAGGAGCGGCGACAGGGGACCCCAGTACTTC.

J is TRBJ1-1 and V is TRBV30; TRBD1 aligns across 11 bases. CDR1 and CDR2 from the germline V gene are GTSNPN and SVGIG (reference sequence). The trim removed 5 bases at V and 9 bases at J, leaving 8 bases unmatched. The CDR3 runs to 13 residues. As DNA, the CDR3 is TGTGCCTGGGAATCCGGACAGGGGGCAAAAGCTTTCTTT. This encodes CAWESGQGAKAFF.

The chain links TRBV3-1 to TRBJ2-5; tentative D call: TRBD1 (5 bases). V shed 2 bases and J shed 5 bases, with 12 bases lying between them. The CDR3 is 14 residues long. In germline, CDR1 is LGHDT, CDR2 YNNKEL (reference sequence). The CDR3 bases are TGTGCCAGCAGCCAACAGGGTACCCGGGAGACCCAGTACTTC. It yields the protein CASSQQGTRETQYF.